This T cell receptor (beta chain) derives from a study of cytomegalovirus exposure and HLA in healthy donors. Overall study results and limits: Most TCR sequences were uncommon, yet certain public TCRs appeared in many donors.

Points on this clone: No antigen is known for it.

Germline assignment: CDR1 SGHRS and CDR2 YFSETQ. Trimming pared 4 bases from V and 5 bases from J, leaving 21 bases between. The length of the CDR3 is 16 residues. This table comes from immunoSEQ multiplex PCR, and its TCRdb copy is limited to in-frame clones, with some not included. The sample shows about 73,000 clones, roughly 90% of them seen only once. The sequenced sample consisted of PBMCs. The receptor's source is a woman younger than 35 in good health and CMV-seropositive. The chain couples TRBV5-1 to TRBJ2-5; the D gene is possibly TRBD2 (5 bases). CDR3 region: CASSRTTRAPGETQYF. The CDR3 nucleotides are TGCGCCAGCAGCAGAACAACACGGGCCCCGGGGGAGACCCAGTACTTC.